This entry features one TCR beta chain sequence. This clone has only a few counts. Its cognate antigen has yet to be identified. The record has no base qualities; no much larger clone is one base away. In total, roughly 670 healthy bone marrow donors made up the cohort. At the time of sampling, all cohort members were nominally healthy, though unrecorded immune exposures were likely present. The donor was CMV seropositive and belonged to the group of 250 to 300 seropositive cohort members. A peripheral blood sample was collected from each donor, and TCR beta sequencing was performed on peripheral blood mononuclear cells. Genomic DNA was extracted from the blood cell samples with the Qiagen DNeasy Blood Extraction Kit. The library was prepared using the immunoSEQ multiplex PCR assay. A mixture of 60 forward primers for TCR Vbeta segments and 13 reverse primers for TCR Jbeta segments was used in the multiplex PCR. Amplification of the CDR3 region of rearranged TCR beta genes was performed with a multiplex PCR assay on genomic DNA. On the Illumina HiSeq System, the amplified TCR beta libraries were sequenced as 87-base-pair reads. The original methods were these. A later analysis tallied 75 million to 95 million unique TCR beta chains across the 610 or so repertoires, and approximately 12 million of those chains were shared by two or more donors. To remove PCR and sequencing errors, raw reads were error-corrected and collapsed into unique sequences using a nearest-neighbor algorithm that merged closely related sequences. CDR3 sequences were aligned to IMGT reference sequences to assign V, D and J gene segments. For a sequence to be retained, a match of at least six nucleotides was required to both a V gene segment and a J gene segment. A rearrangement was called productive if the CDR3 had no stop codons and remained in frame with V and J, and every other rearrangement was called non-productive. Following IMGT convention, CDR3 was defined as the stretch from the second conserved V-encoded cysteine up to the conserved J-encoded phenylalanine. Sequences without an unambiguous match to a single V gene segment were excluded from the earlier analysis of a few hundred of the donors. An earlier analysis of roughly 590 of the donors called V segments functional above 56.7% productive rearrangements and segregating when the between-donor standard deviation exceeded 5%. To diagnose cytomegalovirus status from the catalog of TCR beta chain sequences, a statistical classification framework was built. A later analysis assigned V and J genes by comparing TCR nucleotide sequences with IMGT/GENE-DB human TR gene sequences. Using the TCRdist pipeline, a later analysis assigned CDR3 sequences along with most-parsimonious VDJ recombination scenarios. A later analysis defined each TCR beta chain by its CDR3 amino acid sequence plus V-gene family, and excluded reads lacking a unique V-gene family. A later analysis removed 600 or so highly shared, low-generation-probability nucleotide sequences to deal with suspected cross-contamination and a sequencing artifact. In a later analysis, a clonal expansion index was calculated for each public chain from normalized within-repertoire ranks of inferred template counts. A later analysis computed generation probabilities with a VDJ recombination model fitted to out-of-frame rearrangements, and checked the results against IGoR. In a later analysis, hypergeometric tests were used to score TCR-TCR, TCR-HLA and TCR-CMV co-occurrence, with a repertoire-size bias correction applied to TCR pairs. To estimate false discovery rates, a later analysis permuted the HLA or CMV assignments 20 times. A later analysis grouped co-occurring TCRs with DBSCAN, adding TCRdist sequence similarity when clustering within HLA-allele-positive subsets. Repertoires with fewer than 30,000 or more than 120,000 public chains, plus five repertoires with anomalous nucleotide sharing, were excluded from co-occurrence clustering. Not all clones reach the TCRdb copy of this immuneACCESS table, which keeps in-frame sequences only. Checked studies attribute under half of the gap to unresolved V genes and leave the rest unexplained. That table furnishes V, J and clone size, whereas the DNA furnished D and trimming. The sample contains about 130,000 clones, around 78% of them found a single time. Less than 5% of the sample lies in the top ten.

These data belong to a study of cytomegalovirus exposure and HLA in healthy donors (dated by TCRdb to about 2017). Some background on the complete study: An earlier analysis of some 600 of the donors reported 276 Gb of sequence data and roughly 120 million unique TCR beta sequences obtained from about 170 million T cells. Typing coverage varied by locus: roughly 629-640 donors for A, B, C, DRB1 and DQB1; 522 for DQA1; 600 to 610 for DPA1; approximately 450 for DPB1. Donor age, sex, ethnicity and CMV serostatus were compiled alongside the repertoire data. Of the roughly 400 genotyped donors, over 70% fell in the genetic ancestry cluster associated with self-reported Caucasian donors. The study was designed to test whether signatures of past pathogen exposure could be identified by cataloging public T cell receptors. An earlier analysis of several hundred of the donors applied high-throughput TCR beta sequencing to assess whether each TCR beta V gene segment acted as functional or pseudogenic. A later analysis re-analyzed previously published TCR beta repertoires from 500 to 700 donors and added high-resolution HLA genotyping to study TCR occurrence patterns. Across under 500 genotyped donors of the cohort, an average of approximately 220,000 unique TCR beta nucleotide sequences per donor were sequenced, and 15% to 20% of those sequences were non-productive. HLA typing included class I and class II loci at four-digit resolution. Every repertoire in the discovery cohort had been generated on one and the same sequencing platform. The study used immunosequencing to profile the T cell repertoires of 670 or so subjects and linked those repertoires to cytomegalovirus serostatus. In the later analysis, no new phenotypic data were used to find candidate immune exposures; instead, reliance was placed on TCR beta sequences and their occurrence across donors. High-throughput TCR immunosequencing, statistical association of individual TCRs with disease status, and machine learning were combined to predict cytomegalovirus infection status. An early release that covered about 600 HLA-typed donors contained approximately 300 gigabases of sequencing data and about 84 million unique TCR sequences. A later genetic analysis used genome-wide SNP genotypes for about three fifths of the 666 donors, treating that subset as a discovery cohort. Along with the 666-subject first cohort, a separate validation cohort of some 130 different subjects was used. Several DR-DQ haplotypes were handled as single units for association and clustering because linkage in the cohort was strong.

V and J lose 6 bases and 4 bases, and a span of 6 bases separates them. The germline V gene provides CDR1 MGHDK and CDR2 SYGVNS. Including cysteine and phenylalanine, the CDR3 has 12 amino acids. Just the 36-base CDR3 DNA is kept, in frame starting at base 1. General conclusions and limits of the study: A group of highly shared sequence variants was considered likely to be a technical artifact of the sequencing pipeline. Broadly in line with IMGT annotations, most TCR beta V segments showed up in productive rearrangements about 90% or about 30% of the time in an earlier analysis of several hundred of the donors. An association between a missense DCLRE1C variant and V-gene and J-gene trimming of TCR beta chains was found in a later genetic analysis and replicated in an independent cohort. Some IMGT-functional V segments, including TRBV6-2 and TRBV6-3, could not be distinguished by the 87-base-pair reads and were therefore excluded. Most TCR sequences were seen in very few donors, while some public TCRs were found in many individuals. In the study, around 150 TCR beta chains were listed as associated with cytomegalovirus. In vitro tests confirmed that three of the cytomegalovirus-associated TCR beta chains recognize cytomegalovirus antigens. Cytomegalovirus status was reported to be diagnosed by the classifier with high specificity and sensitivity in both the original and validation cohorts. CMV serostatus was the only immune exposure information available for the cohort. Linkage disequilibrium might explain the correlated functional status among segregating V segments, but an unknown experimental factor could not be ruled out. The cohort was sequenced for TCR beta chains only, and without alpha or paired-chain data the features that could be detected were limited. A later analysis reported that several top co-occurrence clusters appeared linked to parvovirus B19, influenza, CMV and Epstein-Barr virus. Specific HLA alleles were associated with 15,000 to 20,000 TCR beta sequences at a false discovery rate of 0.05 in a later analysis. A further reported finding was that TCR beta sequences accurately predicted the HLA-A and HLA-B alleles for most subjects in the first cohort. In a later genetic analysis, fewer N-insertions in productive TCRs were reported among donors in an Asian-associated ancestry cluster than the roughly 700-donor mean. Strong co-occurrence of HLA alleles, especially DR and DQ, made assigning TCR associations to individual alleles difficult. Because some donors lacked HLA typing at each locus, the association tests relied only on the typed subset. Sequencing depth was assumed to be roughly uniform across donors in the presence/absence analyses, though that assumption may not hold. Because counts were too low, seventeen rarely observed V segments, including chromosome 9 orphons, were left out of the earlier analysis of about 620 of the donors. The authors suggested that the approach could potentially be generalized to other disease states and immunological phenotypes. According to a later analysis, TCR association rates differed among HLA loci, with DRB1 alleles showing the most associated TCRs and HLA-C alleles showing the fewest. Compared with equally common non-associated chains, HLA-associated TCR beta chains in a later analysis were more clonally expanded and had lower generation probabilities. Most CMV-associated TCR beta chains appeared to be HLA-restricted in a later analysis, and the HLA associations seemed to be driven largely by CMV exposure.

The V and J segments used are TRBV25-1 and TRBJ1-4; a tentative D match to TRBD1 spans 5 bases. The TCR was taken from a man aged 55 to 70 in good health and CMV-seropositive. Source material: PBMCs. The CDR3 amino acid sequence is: CASRQDNEKLFF. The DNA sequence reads TGTGCCAGCAGACAGGATAATGAAAAACTGTTTTTT.